What follows describes a single T cell receptor beta chain. The source of the sample is a study of shared clonotypes between healthy human individuals. The study separated CD4+ cells into CD45RA+ naive and CD45RA-negative memory subsets. Sequencing was performed with immunoSEQ multiplex PCR; in TCRdb, only in-frame clones are kept and a portion is missing. The data contain about 1.1 million clones, 70% to 80% of them singletons. Sequenced input: memory CD4+ T cells from PBMCs. Subset indicated: CD45RA-negative fraction. This receptor was obtained from a man between 18 and 35 years old in good health. Some clones in this sample may be carry-over from other donors' samples.

In DNA form, the CDR3 reads TGTGCCAGCAGTCAGGGGCGGTGGGGCTACACCTTC. Translation: CASSQGRWGYTF. The chain joins TRBV28 to TRBJ1-2; possible D gene TRBD1, 6 bases. The germline V and J ends were trimmed by 5 bases and 8 bases, with 12 bases remaining between them. The germline V gene encodes CDR1 MDHEN and CDR2 SYDVKM. CDR3 size: 12 residues.